This is a list of T cell receptor beta chains from one sample in a study of T cells after yellow fever vaccination. TCRdb independently ran MiXCR on the 5' RACE reads; one entry per CDR3 protein. The data hold roughly 79,000 distinct CDR3 sequences, with around 7% observed a single time. This specimen consisted of CD8+ T cells sorted from PBMCs, obtained more than 8 days after the first yellow fever vaccination. These receptors were taken from a man between 18 and 35 years old who received the YFV17D yellow fever vaccine. CDR3s include the opening cysteine and the closing phenylalanine or tryptophan. The order of the fields is D gene, clone size, J gene, V gene, CDR3 protein, CDR3 DNA. D genes are given only for firm matches. Expanded clones are given a class, and other clones once, few, many or no size at all.

D gene: .
clone size: many
J gene: TRBJ2-1
V gene: TRBV6-5
CDR3 protein: CASSPLRGRGEQFF
CDR3 DNA: TGTGCCAGCAGTCCCCTGAGGGGCCGGGGCGAGCAGTTCTTC

D gene: .
clone size: many
J gene: TRBJ2-1
V gene: TRBV12-3/TRBV12-4
CDR3 protein: CASSTEGYNEQFF
CDR3 DNA: TGTGCCAGCAGTACTGAGGGGTACAATGAGCAGTTCTTC

D gene: .
clone size: many
J gene: TRBJ2-3
V gene: TRBV12-3/TRBV12-4
CDR3 protein: CASSPTTHAFTDTQYF
CDR3 DNA: TGTGCCAGCAGTCCGACTACCCACGCCTTCACAGATACGCAGTATTTT

D gene: TRBD2
clone size: .
J gene: TRBJ2-3
V gene: TRBV4-1
CDR3 protein: CASSQGGGLAGTDTQYF
CDR3 DNA: TGCGCCAGCAGCCAAGGGGGGGGACTAGCGGGCACAGATACGCAGTATTTT

D gene: TRBD2
clone size: few
J gene: TRBJ2-3
V gene: TRBV4-1
CDR3 protein: CASSQEGDYTDTQYF
CDR3 DNA: TGCGCCAGCAGCCAAGAGGGGGACTACACAGATACGCAGTATTTT

D gene: .
clone size: .
J gene: TRBJ1-1
V gene: TRBV7-9
CDR3 protein: CASSQTVRVVNTEAFF
CDR3 DNA: TGTGCCAGCAGCCAAACGGTCAGGGTCGTGAACACTGAAGCTTTCTTT

D gene: TRBD2
clone size: many
J gene: TRBJ2-7
V gene: TRBV6-1
CDR3 protein: CASRDRGGGSHEQYF
CDR3 DNA: TGTGCCAGCCGTGACCGGGGCGGGGGGTCCCACGAGCAGTACTTC

D gene: .
clone size: many
J gene: TRBJ2-7
V gene: TRBV2
CDR3 protein: CASSASYEQYF
CDR3 DNA: TGTGCCAGCAGTGCCTCCTACGAGCAGTACTTC

D gene: .
clone size: few
J gene: TRBJ2-6
V gene: TRBV7-2
CDR3 protein: CASSLTPLSGANVLTF
CDR3 DNA: TGTGCCAGCAGCTTGACTCCCCTCTCTGGGGCCAACGTCCTGACTTTC

D gene: TRBD1
clone size: .
J gene: TRBJ2-5
V gene: TRBV7-9
CDR3 protein: CASSLEARGPQETQYF
CDR3 DNA: TGTGCCAGCAGCTTAGAGGCCAGGGGGCCCCAAGAGACCCAGTACTTC

D gene: .
clone size: medium-sized
J gene: TRBJ2-1
V gene: TRBV4-3
CDR3 protein: CASSPYSGGGEQFF
CDR3 DNA: TGCGCCAGCAGCCCCTACTCAGGGGGAGGTGAGCAGTTCTTC

D gene: TRBD1
clone size: .
J gene: TRBJ2-2
V gene: TRBV19
CDR3 protein: CASSPEWQGAHGELFF
CDR3 DNA: TGTGCCAGTAGCCCGGAGTGGCAGGGGGCCCACGGGGAGCTGTTTTTT

D gene: .
clone size: many
J gene: TRBJ1-5
V gene: TRBV12-3/TRBV12-4
CDR3 protein: CASSYAGPNQPQHF
CDR3 DNA: TGTGCCAGCAGTTATGCAGGGCCGAATCAGCCCCAGCATTTT

D gene: TRBD1
clone size: many
J gene: TRBJ1-6
V gene: TRBV15
CDR3 protein: CATSRARDRGYSPLHF
CDR3 DNA: TGTGCCACCAGCAGAGCCCGGGACAGGGGGTATTCACCCCTCCACTTT

D gene: .
clone size: many
J gene: TRBJ2-1
V gene: TRBV20-1
CDR3 protein: CSAREVEPPSNEQFF
CDR3 DNA: TGCAGTGCTAGAGAGGTGGAGCCGCCGAGCAATGAGCAGTTCTTC

D gene: .
clone size: .
J gene: TRBJ2-7
V gene: TRBV7-2
CDR3 protein: CASSHAIRSYEQYF
CDR3 DNA: TGTGCCAGCAGCCACGCCATTCGATCCTACGAGCAGTACTTC